A selection of T cell receptor beta chains follows, all from one sample in a study of T cells in Graves' hyperthyroidism and ophthalmopathy. TCRdb passed the multiplex PCR reads through MiXCR, listing each CDR3 protein once. The table has about 400,000 distinct CDR3 sequences, about an eighth seen once. The sequencing input was blood. These receptors were obtained from a man aged 50-59 years with Graves' ophthalmopathy. CDR3s include the opening cysteine and the closing phenylalanine or tryptophan. D genes are given only for firm matches. Clone size is shown for a subset of rows, as once, few, many or a class of expanded clone.

D | size | J | V | DNA | CDR3
TRBD2 | few | TRBJ2-2 | TRBV7-2 | TGTGCCAGCAGCTCCGGGAGGGCCTGGGGCGGGGAGCTGTTTTTT | CASSSGRAWGGELFF
TRBD2 | . | TRBJ2-1 | TRBV27 | TGTGCCAGCAGCCCCTCGACTAGCGGGTTCTACAATGAGCAGTTCTTC | CASSPSTSGFYNEQFF
. | many | TRBJ2-7 | TRBV5-1 | TGCGCCAGCAGCTTGGAAGGCAGGAATACCTACGAGCAGTACTTC | CASSLEGRNTYEQYF
. | many | TRBJ2-1 | TRBV11-3 | TGTGCCAGCAGCTTTTCGGGAGAGGGGGAGCAGTTCTTC | CASSFSGEGEQFF
. | many | TRBJ2-1 | TRBV9 | TGTGCCAGCAGCGAGGGGTCAAGCTCCTACAATGAGCAGTTCTTC | CASSEGSSSYNEQFF
. | . | TRBJ2-1 | TRBV10-3 | TGTGCCATCAGTGAGACTACGAACTCAGAGCAGTTCTTC | CAISETTNSEQFF
. | few | TRBJ1-1 | TRBV6-1 | TGTGCCAGCCGGGGCCGGCACTACACTGAAGCTTTCTTT | CASRGRHYTEAFF
. | many | TRBJ1-4 | TRBV20-1 | TGCAGTGCCAAACAACCGGGACACTTTGCAACTAATGAAAAACTGTTTTTT | CSAKQPGHFATNEKLFF
. | few | TRBJ2-7 | TRBV29-1 | TGCAGCGTTCGGGCTGACTACGAGCAGTACTTC | CSVRADYEQYF
TRBD2 | few | TRBJ2-2 | TRBV19 | TGTGCCAGTAGTCGGACTAGCGGAACGAACACCGGGGAGCTGTTTTTT | CASSRTSGTNTGELFF
. | few | TRBJ2-2 | TRBV30 | TGTGCCTGGAGTGGGGCAGAATTATTCACCGGGGAGCTGTTTTTT | CAWSGAELFTGELFF
TRBD1 | many | TRBJ1-1 | TRBV12-3/TRBV12-4 | TGTGCCAGCAGTTTTGGGGGATCCGGGACAGCGAACACTGAAGCTTTCTTT | CASSFGGSGTANTEAFF
TRBD1 | . | TRBJ2-7 | TRBV12-3/TRBV12-4 | TGCGCCAGCAGGCTCGCCGGGACAGAGTCCTACGAGCAGTACTTC | CASRLAGTESYEQYF
TRBD1 | few | TRBJ2-2 | TRBV5-1 | TGCGCCAGCAGCTTCGAATGGGACAGAGACACCGGGGAGCTGTTTTTT | CASSFEWDRDTGELFF
TRBD2 | many | TRBJ2-3 | TRBV14 | TGTGCCAGCAGCCAGCGGGAGAAGATCACAGATACGCAGTATTTT | CASSQREKITDTQYF
TRBD2 | many | TRBJ2-7 | TRBV18 | TGTGCCAGCTCACCCAGACTAGCGGGAGTATACGAGCAGTACTTC | CASSPRLAGVYEQYF